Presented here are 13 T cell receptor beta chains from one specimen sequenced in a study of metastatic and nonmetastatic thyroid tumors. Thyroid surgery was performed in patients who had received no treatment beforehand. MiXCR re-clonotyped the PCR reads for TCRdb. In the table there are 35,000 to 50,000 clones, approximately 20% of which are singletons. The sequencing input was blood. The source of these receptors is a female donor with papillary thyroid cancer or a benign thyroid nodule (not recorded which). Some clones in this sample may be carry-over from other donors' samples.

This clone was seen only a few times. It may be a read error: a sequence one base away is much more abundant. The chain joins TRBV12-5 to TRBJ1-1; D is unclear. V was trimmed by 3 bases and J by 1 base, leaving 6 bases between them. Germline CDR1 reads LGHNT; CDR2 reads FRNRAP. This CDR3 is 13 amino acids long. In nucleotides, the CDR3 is TGTGCTAGTGGTTTAGTACCGAACACTGAAGCTTTCTTT. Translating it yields CASGLVPNTEAFF.

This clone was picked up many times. The DNA for the CDR3 is TGTGCCAGCAGTTTGGGCAGAACAGATACGCAGTATTTT. Amino acid sequence: CASSLGRTDTQYF. V is TRBV28 and J is TRBJ2-3; D ambiguous. The CDR3 spans 13 residues. Germline V gene lookup returns CDR1 MDHEN and CDR2 SYDVKM. V lost 3 bases to trimming and J lost 3 bases, with 7 bases between them.

CDR3 DNA sequence: TGCGCCAGCAGCCTTGGACTAGCGGTGGAGCAGTTCTTC. Protein sequence: CASSLGLAVEQFF. V gene TRBV5-1 combines with J gene TRBJ2-1; 10 nucleotides match TRBD2. The germline V gene encodes CDR1 SGHRS and CDR2 YFSETQ. CDR3 size: 13 residues. The V and J ends lost 4 bases and 10 bases, in that order; junction bases with no gene match: 5.

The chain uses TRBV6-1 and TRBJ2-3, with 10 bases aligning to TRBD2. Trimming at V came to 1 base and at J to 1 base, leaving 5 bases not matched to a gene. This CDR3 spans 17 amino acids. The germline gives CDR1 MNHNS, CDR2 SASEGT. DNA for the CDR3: TGTGCCAGCAGTGAAGTGAGCGGGGGGGCCGGCACAGATACGCAGTATTTT. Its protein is CASSEVSGGAGTDTQYF.

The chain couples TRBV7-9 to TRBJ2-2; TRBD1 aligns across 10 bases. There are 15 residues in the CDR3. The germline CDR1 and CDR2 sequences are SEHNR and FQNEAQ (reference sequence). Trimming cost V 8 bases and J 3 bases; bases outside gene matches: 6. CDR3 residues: CASGGGTGDTGELFF. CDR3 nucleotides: TGTGCCAGCGGAGGCGGGACAGGGGACACCGGGGAGCTGTTTTTT.

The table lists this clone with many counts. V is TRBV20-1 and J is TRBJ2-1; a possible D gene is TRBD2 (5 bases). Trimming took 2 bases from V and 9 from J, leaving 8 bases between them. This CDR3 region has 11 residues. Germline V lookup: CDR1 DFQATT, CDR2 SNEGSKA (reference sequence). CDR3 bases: TGCAGTGCTAGATTAGGGAGTGAGCAGTTCTTC. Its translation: CSARLGSEQFF.

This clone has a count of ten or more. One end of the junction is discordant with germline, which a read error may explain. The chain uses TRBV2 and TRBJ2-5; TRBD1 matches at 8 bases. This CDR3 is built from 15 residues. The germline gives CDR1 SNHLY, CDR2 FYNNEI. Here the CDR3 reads CVSSGWQGASETQYF. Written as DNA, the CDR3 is TGTGTCAGCAGCGGTTGGCAGGGGGCTTCGGAGACCCAGTACTTC.

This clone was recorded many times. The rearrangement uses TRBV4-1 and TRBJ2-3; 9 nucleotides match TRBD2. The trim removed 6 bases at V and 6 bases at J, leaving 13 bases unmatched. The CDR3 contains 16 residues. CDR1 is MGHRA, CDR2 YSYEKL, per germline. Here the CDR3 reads CASRNAGREGRDTQYF. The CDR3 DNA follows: TGCGCCAGCAGGAATGCGGGGCGGGAGGGTAGGGATACGCAGTATTTT.

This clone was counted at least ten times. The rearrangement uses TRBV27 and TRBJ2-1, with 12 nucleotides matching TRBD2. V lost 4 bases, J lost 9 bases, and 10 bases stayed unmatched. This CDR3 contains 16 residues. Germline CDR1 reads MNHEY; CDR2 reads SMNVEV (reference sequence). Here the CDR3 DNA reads TGTGCCAGCAGTTCCACCCGGACTAGCGGGAATGTTGAGCAGTTCTTC. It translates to CASSSTRTSGNVEQFF.

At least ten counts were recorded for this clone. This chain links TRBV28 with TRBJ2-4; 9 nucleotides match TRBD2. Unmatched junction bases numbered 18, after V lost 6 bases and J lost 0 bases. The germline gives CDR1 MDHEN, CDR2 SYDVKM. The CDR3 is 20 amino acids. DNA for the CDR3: TGTGCCAGCAGCGGGGGGCGTCCCTGGCGGGAGGGCCGAGCCAAAAACATTCAGTACTTC. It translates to CASSGGRPWREGRAKNIQYF. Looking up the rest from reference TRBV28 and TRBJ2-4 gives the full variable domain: DVKVTQSSRYLVKRTGEKVFLECVQDMDHENMFWYRQDPGLGLRLIYFSYDVKMKEKGDIPEGYSVSREKKERFSLILESASTNQTSMYLCASSGGRPWREGRAKNIQYFGAGTRLSVL.

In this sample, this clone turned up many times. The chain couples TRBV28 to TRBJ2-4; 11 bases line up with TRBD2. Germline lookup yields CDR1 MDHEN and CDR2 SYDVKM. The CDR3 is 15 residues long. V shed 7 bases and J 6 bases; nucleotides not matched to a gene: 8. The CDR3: CASTSILAGGNIQYF. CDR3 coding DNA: TGTGCCAGCACCTCAATTCTAGCGGGAGGAAACATTCAGTACTTC.

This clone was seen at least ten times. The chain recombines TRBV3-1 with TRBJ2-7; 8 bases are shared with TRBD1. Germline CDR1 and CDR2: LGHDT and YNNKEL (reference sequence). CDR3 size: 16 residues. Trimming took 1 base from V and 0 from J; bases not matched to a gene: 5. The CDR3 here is CASSQGTGTLSYEQYF. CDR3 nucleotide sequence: TGTGCCAGCAGCCAAGGGACAGGGACCCTCTCCTACGAGCAGTACTTC.

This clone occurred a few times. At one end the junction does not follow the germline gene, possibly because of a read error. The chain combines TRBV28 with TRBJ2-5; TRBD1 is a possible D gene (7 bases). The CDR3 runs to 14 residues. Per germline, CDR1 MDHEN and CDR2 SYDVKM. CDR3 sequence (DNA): TGTTCCAGCAGGGGGTCGGGAGAGTCGGAGACCCAGTACTTC. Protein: CSSRGSGESETQYF.